Below, 26 T cell receptor beta chains from the same sample are listed, as sequenced in a study of a mutant IDH1 vaccine in newly diagnosed glioma. This sample's time point: baseline, week 1 (first vaccination visit). The treatment here: pre-vaccination baseline after standard-of-care therapy. Measured with immunoSEQ multiplex PCR; TCRdb has only the in-frame clones, and not every one. In the table there are tens of thousands of clones, 70% to 80% of which are singletons. Specimen: PBMCs, collected from a glioma patient treated with radiotherapy, temozolomide or both. The source of these receptors is a middle-aged woman with glioma.

V usage is TRBV5-4 and J usage is TRBJ1-6; D possibly corresponds to TRBD1 (5 bases). Trimming cost V 5 bases and J 10 bases, with 10 bases left between them. Germline loops: CDR1 SGHNT, CDR2 YYREEE (reference sequence). CDR3 length: 12 residues. The CDR3 nucleotides are TGTGCCAGCAGAGATCCAGGGTCACCCCTCCACTTT. It specifies CASRDPGSPLHF.

V usage is TRBV6-1 and J usage is TRBJ1-1; a weak D match, TRBD1 (6 bases). Germline V gene sequence: CDR1 MNHNS, CDR2 SASEGT. Trimming shortened V by 7 bases and J by 5 bases, and 14 bases separated the two germline ends. The CDR3 totals 13 residues. The CDR3 reads CASTVQGETEAFF. As DNA, the CDR3 is TGTGCCAGCACCGTACAGGGTGAAACTGAAGCTTTCTTT.

This clone was observed a single time. The chain is built from TRBV5-1 and TRBJ1-2; D call uncertain. Trimming left V 3 bases short and J 7 bases short, with 10 bases between. CDR1 and CDR2 from the germline V gene are SGHRS and YFSETQ. The CDR3 length is 12 residues. The CDR3 loop is CASSYPPSGYTF. Written as DNA, the CDR3 is TGCGCCAGCAGCTACCCGCCTTCTGGCTACACCTTC.

This chain connects TRBV25-1 to TRBJ1-5, with D possibly matching TRBD1 (6 bases). Germline V gives CDR1 MGHDK, CDR2 SYGVNS. The CDR3 contains 12 residues. The V end lost 7 bases, the J end lost 4 bases, and 8 bases lay between the germline ends. The CDR3 is CASTTGNQPQHF. The CDR3 DNA reads TGTGCCAGCACCACAGGGAATCAGCCCCAGCATTTT.

V and J are TRBV27 and TRBJ2-6; 7 bases align to TRBD2. The CDR3 runs 15 residues. The V gene end was trimmed by 6 bases and the J gene end by 3 bases; junction bases not matched to a gene: 5. Germline-derived CDR1 and CDR2 are MNHEY and SMNVEV (reference sequence). CDR3: CASRRGVDGANVLTF. CDR3 DNA sequence: TGTGCCAGCAGACGGGGGGTGGATGGGGCCAACGTCCTGACTTTC.

This clone turned up a few times. The V gene is TRBV5-4, the J gene TRBJ2-2; D not resolved. V was pared by 0 bases and J by 5 bases, with 8 bases between. Per germline, CDR1 SGHNT and CDR2 YYREEE (reference sequence). The CDR3 has 14 residues. As DNA, the CDR3 is TGTGCCAGCAGCTTGGGAGTGGGAACCGGGGAGCTGTTTTTT. It is translated as CASSLGVGTGELFF.

A few counts support this clone. The genes are TRBV7-8 and TRBJ2-7, with TRBD2 matching over 7 bases. This CDR3 contains 15 residues. Germline V gene lookup returns CDR1 SGHVS and CDR2 FQNEAQ. Germline trimming cut 5 bases from V and 4 bases from J; bases unmatched to any gene: 11. CDR3 DNA sequence: TGTGCCAGCAGCCCGAGGCGGGGACTACTTTACGAGCAGTACTTC. Its protein product is CASSPRRGLLYEQYF.

The chain has TRBV9 and TRBJ1-4, with D possibly TRBD1 on 6 matching bases. The germline V and J ends were trimmed by 4 bases and 2 bases, with 15 bases remaining between them. Germline CDR1 reads SGDLS; CDR2 reads YYNGEE. This CDR3 region has 16 residues. CDR3 in DNA: TGTGCCAGCAGCAGGGGGGGGGTTAGCACTAATGAAAAACTGTTTTTT. Amino acid sequence: CASSRGGVSTNEKLFF.

This chain uses TRBV9 with TRBJ1-2; 7 positions agree with TRBD1. CDR1 and CDR2 from the germline V gene are SGDLS and YYNGEE. The CDR3 is 15 amino acids. V was clipped by 3 bases and J by 8 bases; unmatched bases: 13. CDR3 in DNA: TGTGCCAGCAGCGCGTCCCGAACAGGGGTGGCAGGCTACACCTTC. Protein product: CASSASRTGVAGYTF.

V usage is TRBV7-6 and J usage is TRBJ2-5; TRBD2 agrees at 9 bases. The CDR3 is 16 residues long. Germline assignment: CDR1 SGHVS and CDR2 FNYEAQ. The V segment lost 6 bases and the J segment 4 bases; nucleotides outside the gene matches: 12. CDR3 loop: CASRSGGGGGGETQYF. CDR3 in DNA: TGTGCCAGCAGGTCCGGCGGGGGGGGCGGAGGAGAGACCCAGTACTTC.

This rearrangement joins TRBV30 to TRBJ1-3; perhaps TRBD1 as D (5 bases). Trimming took 3 bases from V and 2 from J, leaving 14 bases between them. The CDR3 contains 15 residues. Germline assignment: CDR1 GTSNPN and CDR2 SVGIG (reference sequence). In DNA, the CDR3 is TGTGCCTGGAGGGCGGGGCGAAATGCTGGAAACACCATATATTTT. This sequence encodes CAWRAGRNAGNTIYF.

This clone was recorded once. The chain is built from TRBV18 and TRBJ2-7; D is uncertain. CDR1 KGHSH and CDR2 LQKENI come from the germline V gene. CDR3 length equals 13 residues. The V end lost 2 bases, the J end lost 1 base, and 6 bases lay between the germline ends. CDR3 in amino acids: CASSPSASYEQYF. Here the CDR3 DNA reads TGTGCCAGCTCACCATCGGCGTCCTACGAGCAGTACTTC.

The chain employs TRBV10-3 and TRBJ1-6; no reliable D call. The CDR3 contains 17 residues. Trimming stripped 0 bases from V and 0 bases from J, with 9 bases between. Germline V gives CDR1 ENHRY, CDR2 SYGVKD. DNA of the CDR3: TGTGCCATCAGTGAGTCTCGACCGAGCTCCTATAATTCACCCCTCCACTTT. Residues: CAISESRPSSYNSPLHF.

The CDR3 nucleotides read TGTGCCACCAGCAGAGAGGGCAGGGTCTACGAGCAGTACTTC. Encoded protein: CATSREGRVYEQYF. The chain is built from TRBV15 and TRBJ2-7; D is possibly TRBD1 (5 bases). V lost 0 bases to trimming and J lost 3 bases, with 9 bases between them. Looked up from germline, CDR1 is LNHNV and CDR2 is YYDKDF (reference sequence). The CDR3 consists of 14 residues.

The gene calls are TRBV6-5 and TRBJ1-1; D unresolved. The ends were cut back, 2 bases at V and 4 bases at J, with 8 bases in the middle. The CDR3 loop spans 13 amino acids. The germline V gene has CDR1 MNHEY and CDR2 SVGAGI. The CDR3 sequence is CASSYTDGTEAFF. CDR3 bases: TGTGCCAGCAGTTACACCGATGGCACTGAAGCTTTCTTT.

This chain connects TRBV11-2 to TRBJ1-1, with 8 bases lining up with TRBD1. The CDR3 consists of 15 residues. V lost 6 bases to trimming and J lost 1 base; unmatched junction nucleotides: 7. Germline V CDR1 and CDR2: SGHAT, FQNNGV. CDR3 amino acids: CASSFVDRGNTEAFF. CDR3 bases: TGTGCCAGCAGTTTCGTCGACAGGGGGAACACTGAAGCTTTCTTT.

The gene calls are TRBV4-2 and TRBJ1-4; D not certain. This CDR3 comprises 16 residues. V was shortened by 1 base and J by 0 bases, with 9 bases between the two germline ends. Looked up from germline, CDR1 is LGHNA and CDR2 is YNFKEQ. CDR3 residues: CASSQVNAATNEKLFF. CDR3 DNA: TGTGCCAGCAGCCAAGTTAACGCCGCAACTAATGAAAAACTGTTTTTT.

The V call is TRBV5-1, the J call TRBJ2-5; 7 bases agree with TRBD2. CDR3 length: 15 amino acids. Trimming cost V 1 base and J 4 bases; bases outside gene matches: 7. CDR1 SGHRS and CDR2 YFSETQ come from the germline V gene. The CDR3 nucleotides are TGCGCCAGCAGCTTGACGGCGGGGGTTCGAGAGACCCAGTACTTC. This gives the protein CASSLTAGVRETQYF.

The V and J genes are TRBV5-4 and TRBJ2-3; a weak D match, TRBD2 (5 bases). Trimming pared 2 bases from V and 4 bases from J, leaving 14 bases between. Germline V gene sequence: CDR1 SGHNT, CDR2 YYREEE (reference sequence). This CDR3 is built from 15 residues. This CDR3 is CASSFDGGPADTQYF. The CDR3 nucleotides read TGTGCCAGCAGCTTCGATGGAGGCCCGGCAGATACGCAGTATTTT.

J is TRBJ1-5 and V is TRBV5-1; 9 bases agree with TRBD1. With V trimmed by 3 bases and J by 7 bases, 5 bases remained unmatched. This CDR3 spans 14 amino acids. Germline CDR1 reads SGHRS; CDR2 reads YFSETQ. The CDR3 reads CASSSRDRDQPQHF. For the CDR3, the DNA is TGCGCCAGCAGCTCCCGGGACAGGGACCAGCCCCAGCATTTT.

This chain links TRBV7-8 with TRBJ2-3; 7 bases fit TRBD2. This CDR3 is 13 amino acids long. The junction had 4 bases not matched to a gene; V was cut back by 2 bases and J by 8 bases. Germline CDR1 SGHVS, CDR2 FQNEAQ. CDR3 DNA sequence: TGTGCCAGCAGCTTAATCACGGGAGGTACGCAGTATTTT. It encodes CASSLITGGTQYF.

The V call is TRBV5-4, the J call TRBJ2-3, with 8 bases matching TRBD2. CDR3 length equals 15 residues. The V gene's germline CDR1 is SGHNT and CDR2 YYREEE (reference sequence). With 4 bases clipped from V and 0 bases from J, the junction kept 4 bases outside the gene matches. CDR3 region: CASSPGGRSTDTQYF. The CDR3 DNA sequence: TGTGCCAGCAGCCCGGGGGGGCGAAGCACAGATACGCAGTATTTT.

This chain joins TRBV13 and TRBJ1-2, with TRBD1 matching 8 bases. The germline V gene encodes CDR1 PRHDT and CDR2 FYEKMQ (reference sequence). The CDR3 has 12 amino acids. With 4 bases clipped from V and 8 bases from J, the junction kept 3 bases outside the gene matches. CDR3 bases: TGTGCCAGCAGCTCACAGGGGGGAGGCTACACCTTC. Protein sequence: CASSSQGGGYTF.

V gene TRBV10-3 combines with J gene TRBJ1-4; D remains ambiguous. The CDR3 consists of 12 residues. Trimming left V 2 bases short and J 8 bases short, with 6 bases between. The germline V gene has CDR1 ENHRY and CDR2 SYGVKD. The CDR3 is CAISERREKLFF. The CDR3 bases are TGTGCCATCAGTGAGCGGAGAGAAAAACTGTTTTTT.

The chain has TRBV4-1 and TRBJ2-5; tentatively, D is TRBD1 or TRBD2 (5 bases each). V lost 0 bases, J lost 4 bases, and 15 bases lay in between. This CDR3 comprises 16 residues. Germline V gives CDR1 MGHRA, CDR2 YSYEKL. CDR3 region: CASSQEQLGARETQYF. CDR3 in DNA: TGCGCCAGCAGCCAAGAACAACTAGGGGCCCGAGAGACCCAGTACTTC.

The rearrangement uses TRBV5-6 and TRBJ1-6; D perhaps matches TRBD1 (5 bases). Germline-derived CDR1 and CDR2 are SGHDT and YYEEEE. The CDR3 contains 14 residues. V was cut by 2 bases and J by 10 bases, with 13 bases left in between. CDR3 in amino acids: CASSFPAGGSPLHF. The DNA of the CDR3 is TGTGCCAGCAGCTTCCCCGCGGGGGGGTCACCCCTCCACTTT.